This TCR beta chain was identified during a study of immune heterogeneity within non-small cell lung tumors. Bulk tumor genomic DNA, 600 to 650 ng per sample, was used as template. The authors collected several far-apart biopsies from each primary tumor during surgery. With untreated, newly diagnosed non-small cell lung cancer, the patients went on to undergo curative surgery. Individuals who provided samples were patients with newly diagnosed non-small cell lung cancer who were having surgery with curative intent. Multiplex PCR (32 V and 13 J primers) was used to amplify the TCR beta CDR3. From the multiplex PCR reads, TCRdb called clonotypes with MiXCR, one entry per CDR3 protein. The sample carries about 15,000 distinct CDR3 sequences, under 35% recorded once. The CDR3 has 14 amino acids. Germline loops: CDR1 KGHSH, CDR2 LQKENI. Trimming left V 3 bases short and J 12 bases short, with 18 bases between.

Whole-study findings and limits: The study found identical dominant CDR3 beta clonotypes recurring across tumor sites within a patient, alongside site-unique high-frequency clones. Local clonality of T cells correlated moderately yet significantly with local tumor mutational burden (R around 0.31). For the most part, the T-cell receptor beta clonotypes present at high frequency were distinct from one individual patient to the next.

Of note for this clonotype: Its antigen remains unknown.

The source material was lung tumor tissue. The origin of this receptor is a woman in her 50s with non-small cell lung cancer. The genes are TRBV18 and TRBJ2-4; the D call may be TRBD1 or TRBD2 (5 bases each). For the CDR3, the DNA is TGTGCCAGCTCACCCGCTTCGGTGGTTGGGACTCAGTACTTC. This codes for CASSPASVVGTQYF.